This entry lists 9 T cell receptor beta chains sequenced from one sample in a study of T-cell memory formation after mild COVID-19. TCRdb used MiXCR to reprocess the 5' RACE reads, holding one entry per CDR3 protein. The table includes some 54,000 distinct CDR3 sequences, 9.5% detected once. Sequenced material: PBMCs or a T cell subset sorted from them (not recorded which). The receptors come from a man between 18 and 35 years old who had mild COVID-19 (a few samples of this study predate the infection). Cell type and time point are not known.

This chain connects TRBV5-5 to TRBJ2-4, with TRBD1 matching over 9 bases. The CDR3 covers 14 residues. CDR1 and CDR2 from the germline V gene are SGHKS and YYEKEE (reference sequence). The J segment lost 8 bases and the V segment lost 4 bases, leaving 7 bases of the junction unmatched. DNA of the CDR3: TGTGCCAGCAGCGTAGGACAGGGGATGGACATTCAGTACTTC. It is translated as CASSVGQGMDIQYF. Full variable domain (outside the CDR3, taken from reference TRBV5-5 and TRBJ2-4): DAGVTQSPTHLIKTRGQQVTLRCSPISGHKSVSWYQQVLGQGPQFIFQYYEKEERGRGNFPDRFSARQFPNYSSELNVNALLLGDSALYLCASSVGQGMDIQYFGAGTRLSVL.

Relative to its sample, this clonotype is medium-sized. The genes are TRBV5-4 and TRBJ2-1; D is uncertain. V dropped 1 base and J dropped 8 bases, with 4 bases sitting between them. Germline V CDR1 and CDR2: SGHNT, YYREEE (reference sequence). The CDR3 covers 11 residues. The CDR3: CASSLTDEQFF. The CDR3 DNA reads TGTGCCAGCAGCTTGACGGATGAGCAGTTCTTC.

V gene TRBV14 combines with J gene TRBJ2-3, with TRBD2 matching 13 bases. Germline CDR1 SGHDN, CDR2 FVKESK. With V trimmed by 6 bases and J by 9 bases, 3 bases remained unmatched. The CDR3 contains 13 residues. The DNA for the CDR3 is TGTGCCAGCAGGACTAGCGGGGGGAGCACGCAGTATTTT. Residues: CASRTSGGSTQYF.

This clonotype came up a few times. The chain employs TRBV11-1 and TRBJ2-1; D unclear. Germline-derived CDR1 and CDR2 are SGHAT and FQDESV (reference sequence). Trimming took off 5 bases at V and 3 bases at J, with 11 bases between the two ends. The CDR3 runs 14 residues. This chain's CDR3 is CASSPRGNYNEQFF. The CDR3 DNA reads as TGTGCCAGCAGCCCCCGCGGCAACTACAATGAGCAGTTCTTC.

This rearrangement joins TRBV4-2 to TRBJ1-2; D perhaps matches TRBD1 (6 bases). Looked up from germline, CDR1 is LGHNA and CDR2 is YNFKEQ. Deletions cut 6 bases from V and 4 bases from J, with 18 bases between. The CDR3 length is 15 residues. CDR3 sequence (DNA): TGTGCCAGCAGACCTAGTGGGCAGGACAGCTATGGCTACACCTTC. Translation gives CASRPSGQDSYGYTF.

This clonotype was seen more than once but under ten times. This chain joins TRBV12-3 or TRBV12-4 and TRBJ1-5, with 7 nucleotides matching TRBD1. The V gene end was trimmed by 6 bases and the J gene end by 0 bases; junction bases not matched to a gene: 2. CDR3 length: 14 amino acids. The CDR3 DNA reads TGTGCCAGCAGGGGACAGAATAGCAATCAGCCCCAGCATTTT. It translates to CASRGQNSNQPQHF.

The CDR3, as DNA: TGTGCCAGCAGCTTAGGAGGGGTGGCGCAAGAGACCCAGTACTTC. Its protein is CASSLGGVAQETQYF. The chain is built from TRBV7-2 and TRBJ2-5; TRBD1 or TRBD2 may be the D gene (5 bases each). Trimming took 1 base from V and 2 from J, leaving 11 bases between them. CDR1 and CDR2 (germline): SGHTA, FQGNSA. The CDR3 extends over 15 amino acids.

This clonotype was seen more than once but under ten times. This sequence joins TRBV7-9 and TRBJ1-1; D ambiguous. The V and J ends lost 2 bases and 1 base respectively, with 5 bases between them. CDR3 length: 13 residues. Germline CDR1 and CDR2: SEHNR and FQNEAQ (reference sequence). CDR3 protein: CASSLLQNTEAFF. The CDR3 DNA reads TGTGCCAGCAGCTTACTACAGAACACTGAAGCTTTCTTT. The variable domain in full, with the rest retrieved from reference TRBV7-9 and TRBJ1-1, is DTGVSQNPRHKITKRGQNVTFRCDPISEHNRLYWYRQTLGQGPEFLTYFQNEAQLEKSRLLSDRFSAERPKGSFSTLEIQRTEQGDSAMYLCASSLLQNTEAFFGQGTRLTVV.

On this clonotype: The junction and the germline gene differ at one end; a read error may be behind it. In DNA form, the CDR3 reads TGTGCCAGCTCACCGGAGGAGGACTATGTCTACACCTTC. This gives the protein CASSPEEDYVYTF. This chain connects TRBV18 to TRBJ1-2; no firm D call. The CDR3 is 13 residues long. Per germline, CDR1 KGHSH and CDR2 LQKENI.